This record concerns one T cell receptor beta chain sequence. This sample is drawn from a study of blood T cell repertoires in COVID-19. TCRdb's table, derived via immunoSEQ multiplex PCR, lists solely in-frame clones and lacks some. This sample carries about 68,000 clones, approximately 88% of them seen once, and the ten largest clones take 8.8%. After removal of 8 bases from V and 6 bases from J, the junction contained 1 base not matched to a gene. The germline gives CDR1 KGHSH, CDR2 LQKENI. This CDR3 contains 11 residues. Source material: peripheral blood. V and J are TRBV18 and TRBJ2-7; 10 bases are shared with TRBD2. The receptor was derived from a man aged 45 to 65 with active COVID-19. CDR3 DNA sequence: TGTGCCAGCGCTAGCGGGGGCGAGCAGTACTTC. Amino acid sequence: CASASGGEQYF.